This T cell receptor beta chain comes out of a study of blood T cell repertoires in COVID-19. Study background: Sources were T cells, B-cell-depleted T cells, or PBMCs; the material itself was cDNA or gDNA.

Participant ages covered about 18 to 95 years across around 25 US areas. Profiled with immunoSEQ multiplex PCR; TCRdb holds only in-frame clones, not every one. The sample contains about 270,000 clones, 75% to 90% of which appear only once. V trimming: 1 base; J trimming: 7 bases; junction bases outside the gene matches: 12. The germline V gene has CDR1 MGHRA and CDR2 YSYEKL. The CDR3 length is 16 residues. The receptor's source is a woman between 18 and 30 years old who had recovered from COVID-19. The sample was PBMCs or T cells enriched from blood (not recorded which). This rearrangement joins TRBV4-1 to TRBJ2-7; TRBD2 matches at 8 bases. CDR3 nucleotides: TGCGCCAGCAGCCAAGCCCCCCCGGGGGGGGGATCAGAGCAGTACTTC. Protein product: CASSQAPPGGGSEQYF.